The 19 T cell receptor beta chains below come from one sample, sequenced in a study of shared clonotypes between healthy human individuals. Data came from immunoSEQ multiplex PCR; TCRdb stores just in-frame clones and leaves some out. The table lists 2 million to 2.5 million clones, 85% to 95% of them singletons, with 0.13% in the top ten. Sequences were obtained from naive CD4+ T cells sorted from blood. The subset: CD45RA+ positively selected. These receptors were collected from a man aged 18 to 29 in good health.

The chain combines TRBV29-1 with TRBJ1-3; 7 bases match TRBD1. V dropped 2 bases and J dropped 2; count of bases not matched to a gene: 12. Germline-derived CDR1 and CDR2 are SQVTM and ANQGSEA. The CDR3 length is 17 residues. Here the CDR3 reads CSVESSSDRPAGNTIYF. DNA of the CDR3: TGCAGCGTTGAAAGTTCTTCGGACAGGCCTGCTGGAAACACCATATATTTT.

For this clone: The same CDR3 also results from other DNA sequences found in this sample. The genes are TRBV28 and TRBJ1-4; D is unresolved. CDR3 length equals 13 residues. Germline V lookup: CDR1 MDHEN, CDR2 SYDVKM. V dropped 3 bases and J dropped 5 bases, with 7 bases sitting between them. This CDR3 reads CASSLRLNEKLFF. The CDR3 coding sequence is TGTGCCAGCAGTTTGAGGCTGAATGAAAAACTGTTTTTT. Based on the CDR3 plus reference TRBV28 and TRBJ1-4, the full variable domain is DVKVTQSSRYLVKRTGEKVFLECVQDMDHENMFWYRQDPGLGLRLIYFSYDVKMKEKGDIPEGYSVSREKKERFSLILESASTNQTSMYLCASSLRLNEKLFFGSGTQLSVL.

The rearrangement joins TRBV6-1 to TRBJ2-5; D ambiguous. Trimming took off 1 base at V and 5 bases at J, with 11 bases between the two ends. Germline CDR1 and CDR2: MNHNS and SASEGT. The CDR3 loop spans 14 amino acids. The CDR3 DNA is TGTGCCAGCAGTGAAGTGGCAACCCGGGAGACCCAGTACTTC. Its translation: CASSEVATRETQYF.

The chain links TRBV6-6 to TRBJ2-3; possibly TRBD2 for D (5 bases). The CDR3 spans 15 residues. The V and J ends lost 2 bases and 5 bases respectively, with 14 bases between them. Germline lookup yields CDR1 MNHNY and CDR2 SVGAGI (reference sequence). The CDR3 spells CASSYRDGREDTQYF. The DNA of the CDR3 is TGTGCCAGCAGTTACAGAGATGGACGGGAAGATACGCAGTATTTT.

V is TRBV7-2 and J is TRBJ1-3, with TRBD1 matching over 9 bases. Germline V lookup: CDR1 SGHTA, CDR2 FQGNSA. The V gene end was trimmed by 2 bases and the J gene end by 7 bases; junction bases not matched to a gene: 6. The CDR3 is 15 amino acids. The CDR3 bases are TGTGCCAGCAGCTTACCCCCCGGGACAGGGAACACCATATATTTT. Its protein is CASSLPPGTGNTIYF.

The chain combines TRBV19 with TRBJ2-1; 9 bases map to TRBD2. Looked up from germline, CDR1 is LNHDA and CDR2 is SQIVND (reference sequence). This CDR3 contains 15 residues. Trimming took 4 bases from V and 8 from J; bases not matched to a gene: 9. CDR3 bases: TGTGCCAGTAGTACCAGCGGGGGGAGGATCGATGAGCAGTTCTTC. This sequence encodes CASSTSGGRIDEQFF.

The chain couples TRBV28 to TRBJ2-7; 7 nucleotides agree with TRBD1. The CDR3 spans 15 residues. Trimming took 5 bases from V and 5 from J; bases not matched to a gene: 12. Germline CDR1 MDHEN, CDR2 SYDVKM. As DNA, the CDR3 is TGTGCCAGCAGTCCCCTTAAGGGGGCGCGTGACGAGCAGTACTTC. This codes for CASSPLKGARDEQYF.

V usage is TRBV5-5 and J usage is TRBJ1-1, with D unresolved. Germline V CDR1 and CDR2: SGHKS, YYEKEE (reference sequence). V gave up 1 base and J gave up 1 base, with 14 bases separating them. The CDR3 runs to 16 residues. CDR3 amino acids: CASSLSTGAWNTEAFF. In DNA form, the CDR3 reads TGTGCCAGCAGCTTGTCGACTGGCGCCTGGAACACTGAAGCTTTCTTT.

This chain joins TRBV15 and TRBJ1-2; D not certain. Looked up from germline, CDR1 is LNHNV and CDR2 is YYDKDF (reference sequence). This CDR3 is 12 amino acids long. V was pared by 0 bases and J by 10 bases, with 9 bases between. The CDR3, as DNA: TGTGCCACCAGCAGAGATCTAACAGACTACACCTTC. Protein: CATSRDLTDYTF.

This rearrangement joins TRBV7-9 to TRBJ2-3; 13 bases align to TRBD2. Per germline, CDR1 SEHNR and CDR2 FQNEAQ (reference sequence). The V segment lost 2 bases and the J segment 3 bases; nucleotides outside the gene matches: 2. The CDR3 is 16 amino acids. CDR3 region: CASSLMGLAGTDTQYF. CDR3 DNA sequence: TGTGCCAGCAGCTTAATGGGACTAGCGGGGACAGATACGCAGTATTTT.

The chain has TRBV6-1 and TRBJ2-7; 10 bases agree with TRBD1. V shed 5 bases and J 3 bases; nucleotides not matched to a gene: 7. The CDR3 runs 15 residues. Germline lookup yields CDR1 MNHNS and CDR2 SASEGT. The CDR3 reads CASSRRQGANYEQYF. CDR3 DNA sequence: TGTGCCAGCAGTAGGCGACAGGGGGCAAACTACGAGCAGTACTTC.

V gene TRBV7-9 combines with J gene TRBJ1-6; no reliable D call. CDR3 length: 11 amino acids. V was trimmed by 5 bases and J by 7 bases, leaving 3 bases between them. Germline CDR1 is SEHNR and CDR2 is FQNEAQ (reference sequence). The CDR3 sequence: CASSRNSPLHF. The CDR3 DNA reads TGTGCCAGCAGCCGGAATTCACCCCTCCACTTT.

The rearrangement joins TRBV2 to TRBJ2-3; D gene ambiguous. The V gene's germline CDR1 is SNHLY and CDR2 FYNNEI. CDR3 size: 13 residues. V lost 5 bases, J lost 4 bases, and 10 bases lay in between. In nucleotides, the CDR3 is TGTGCCAGCAGTCGGCTAGGCTCAGATACGCAGTATTTT. It is translated as CASSRLGSDTQYF.

For this clone: Other nucleotide sequences from this sample produce the same CDR3. CDR3 amino acids: CASRRGNTEAFF. CDR3 nucleotide sequence: TGTGCCAGCAGAAGGGGGAACACTGAAGCTTTCTTT. The chain has TRBV6-5 and TRBJ1-1, with D perhaps TRBD1 (5 bases). This CDR3 comprises 12 residues. V was cut by 6 bases and J by 1 base, with 6 bases left in between. CDR1 MNHEY and CDR2 SVGAGI come from the germline V gene.

This clone has only one observation. The V gene is TRBV11-2, the J gene TRBJ2-5, with TRBD1 matching 9 bases. V shed 5 bases, J shed 0 bases, and the junction held 10 bases outside the gene matches. In germline, CDR1 is SGHAT, CDR2 FQNNGV. The CDR3 is 17 amino acids. The CDR3 sequence: CASSAGQGWGYQETQYF. The DNA for the CDR3 is TGTGCCAGCAGCGCGGGACAGGGATGGGGGTACCAAGAGACCCAGTACTTC.

This chain connects TRBV6-6 to TRBJ2-3, with 7 positions matching TRBD2. This CDR3 is built from 16 residues. The germline gives CDR1 MNHNY, CDR2 SVGAGI (reference sequence). V trimming: 6 bases; J trimming: 2 bases; junction bases outside the gene matches: 11. CDR3 loop: CASSWDYREFTDTQYF. In DNA form, the CDR3 reads TGTGCCAGCAGCTGGGACTACCGGGAATTCACAGATACGCAGTATTTT.

The chain uses TRBV28 and TRBJ1-3; 9 nucleotides line up with TRBD1. Germline lookup yields CDR1 MDHEN and CDR2 SYDVKM. Trimming took 5 bases from V and 4 from J; bases not matched to a gene: 6. The CDR3 runs to 15 residues. CDR3 protein: CASSGTGGYGNTIYF. The DNA of the CDR3 is TGTGCCAGCAGTGGAACAGGGGGCTACGGAAACACCATATATTTT.

V is TRBV30 and J is TRBJ1-5; possibly TRBD1 for D (6 bases). Germline CDR1 is GTSNPN and CDR2 is SVGIG (reference sequence). V was shortened by 2 bases and J by 3 bases, with 11 bases between the two germline ends. This CDR3 spans 14 amino acids. The CDR3 sequence is CAWSQAGANQPQHF. CDR3 DNA sequence: TGTGCCTGGAGTCAAGCAGGGGCCAATCAGCCCCAGCATTTT.

The chain couples TRBV29-1 to TRBJ1-1, with a weak D call TRBD1 (6 bases). The CDR3 extends over 13 amino acids. Germline CDR1 and CDR2: SQVTM and ANQGSEA. Trimming removed 4 bases from V and 1 base from J, with 10 bases in between. The CDR3 spells CSVGQDTNTEAFF. CDR3 nucleotide sequence: TGCAGCGTTGGACAGGACACGAACACTGAAGCTTTCTTT. The full variable domain, completed using reference TRBV29-1 and TRBJ1-1, is SAVISQKPSRDICQRGTSLTIQCQVDSQVTMMFWYRQQPGQSLTLIATANQGSEATYESGFVIDKFPISRPNLTFSTLTVSNMSPEDSSIYLCSVGQDTNTEAFFGQGTRLTVV.